The 26 T cell receptor beta chains below were found in one sample sequenced in a study of low-dose radiotherapy and immunotherapy resistance in tumors. Time point reported: after trial treatment. The treatment here: LDRT plus nivolumab, ipilimumab, low-dose cyclophosphamide and aspirin (RACIN trial). TRAV- and TRBV-specific primers were used for first-strand cDNA, which covered alpha and beta chains. The authors amplified TCRs for around 20 PCR cycles with a constant-region primer and a V-primer adapter. From the reads, TCRdb called clonotypes with MiXCR, one entry per CDR3 protein. The table shows more than 30,000 distinct CDR3 sequences, with less than 65% occurring only once. The sequencing used PBMCs, collected after low-dose radiotherapy plus immunotherapy. The receptors here all came from a male donor with gallbladder cancer.

About this clonotype itself: It differs at one base from a far larger clone, so likely a read error. The chain is built from TRBV21-1 and TRBJ2-7; the DNA was not used to check the table's D call, TRBD1. TRBV21-1 is a documented pseudogene. The CDR3 totals 15 residues. The CDR3 nucleotides are TGTGCCAGCTGCAGCCGACGGGACAGGGGGTACGAGCAGTACTTC. Protein sequence: CASCSRRDRGYEQYF.

The chain is built from TRBV5-1 and TRBJ2-3; D is ambiguous. V gave up 7 bases and J gave up 0 bases, with 9 bases separating them. The CDR3 is 13 residues long. CDR1 SGHRS and CDR2 YFSETQ come from the germline V gene. DNA of the CDR3: TGCGCCAGCTACACCTCGAGCACAGATACGCAGTATTTT. Protein sequence: CASYTSSTDTQYF.

This clonotype was counted a few times. V usage is TRBV18 and J usage is TRBJ2-3; D gene ambiguous. This CDR3 contains 14 residues. The V gene's germline CDR1 is KGHSH and CDR2 LQKENI. The V gene lost 3 bases and the J gene lost 2 bases, with 9 bases spanning the gap. The CDR3 is CASSPLPDTDTQYF. For the CDR3, the DNA is TGTGCCAGCTCACCGTTGCCTGACACAGATACGCAGTATTTT.

Regarding this clonotype: This likely traces to a read error, being one base from a far larger clone. This chain links TRBV13 with TRBJ1-5, with D unresolved. Germline loops: CDR1 PRHDT, CDR2 FYEKMQ (reference sequence). Trimming pared 2 bases from V and 2 bases from J, leaving 13 bases between. The CDR3 consists of 16 residues. The CDR3 sequence is CASSLIDPRGNQPQHF. CDR3 DNA: TGTGCCAGCAGCTTAATAGATCCGAGGGGCAATCAGCCCCAGCATTTT.

Turning to this clonotype: A read error likely explains this, since a far larger clone differs by one base. The V and J genes are TRBV11-3 and TRBJ2-7, with D possibly matching TRBD2 (5 bases). V lost 2 bases and J lost 7, with 15 bases in between. The CDR3 is 14 residues long. Germline V lookup: CDR1 SGHNT, CDR2 YENEEA. The CDR3, as DNA: TGTGCCAGCAGCTTACCGGGATTGCTCAATGAGCAGTACTTC. It translates to CASSLPGLLNEQYF.

The genes are TRBV3-1 and TRBJ1-2; 8 bases agree with TRBD1. CDR3 length: 16 residues. Germline CDR1 and CDR2: LGHDT and YNNKEL (reference sequence). V lost 1 base and J lost 2; bases outside the gene matches: 6. The CDR3 sequence is CASSQVLRTGNYGYTF. CDR3 coding DNA: TGTGCCAGCAGCCAAGTCTTACGGACAGGGAACTATGGCTACACCTTC.

J is TRBJ2-1 and V is TRBV20-1, with 14 positions matching TRBD2. The CDR3 sequence is 19 residues long. Germline trimming cut 3 bases from V and 3 bases from J; bases unmatched to any gene: 13. Germline-derived CDR1 and CDR2 are DFQATT and SNEGSKA (reference sequence). CDR3 nucleotides: TGCAGTGCTAGGGAGGAAGGACTAGCGGGAGGCCGAATCTACAATGAGCAGTTCTTC. Translating it yields CSAREEGLAGGRIYNEQFF.

The sample holds many counts of this clonotype. V is TRBV28 and J is TRBJ2-7; TRBD2 matches 7 bases. Germline CDR1 MDHEN, CDR2 SYDVKM. V trimming: 5 bases; J trimming: 3 bases; junction bases outside the gene matches: 7. This CDR3 is 14 amino acids long. CDR3 protein: CASSEIREGYEQYF. The CDR3 DNA reads TGTGCCAGCAGTGAAATAAGGGAGGGCTACGAGCAGTACTTC.

This clonotype was seen more than once but under ten times. This chain's CDR3 is CASHRGGAEETQYF. As DNA, the CDR3 is TGTGCCAGCCACCGCGGGGGGGCCGAAGAGACCCAGTACTTC. J is TRBJ2-5 and V is TRBV2; 9 nucleotides agree with TRBD2. This CDR3 contains 14 residues. Germline CDR1 SNHLY, CDR2 FYNNEI. V shed 8 bases, J shed 3 bases, and the junction held 7 bases outside the gene matches.

V usage is TRBV28 and J usage is TRBJ2-7, with a possible D match to TRBD1 (5 bases). The V and J ends lost 3 bases and 4 bases respectively, with 7 bases between them. Germline CDR1 is MDHEN and CDR2 is SYDVKM. CDR3 size: 12 residues. The CDR3 spells CASSLSGYEQYF. CDR3 nucleotides: TGTGCCAGCAGTTTGTCAGGGTACGAGCAGTACTTC. Drawing the rest from reference TRBV28 and TRBJ2-7, the complete variable domain is DVKVTQSSRYLVKRTGEKVFLECVQDMDHENMFWYRQDPGLGLRLIYFSYDVKMKEKGDIPEGYSVSREKKERFSLILESASTNQTSMYLCASSLSGYEQYFGPGTRLTVT.

This clonotype is categorized as medium-sized. The chain is built from TRBV20-1 and TRBJ2-1, with 10 bases lining up with TRBD2. Unmatched junction bases numbered 12, after V lost 1 base and J lost 6 bases. The germline V gene has CDR1 DFQATT and CDR2 SNEGSKA (reference sequence). The CDR3 is made up of 17 amino acids. CDR3 DNA: TGCAGTGCTAGAGTAAGGCTAGCGGGAGAGTGGGCCAATGAGCAGTTCTTC. It translates to CSARVRLAGEWANEQFF.

V usage is TRBV6-2 or TRBV6-3 and J usage is TRBJ2-5; 7 bases fit TRBD2. The CDR3 spans 16 residues. Germline values: CDR1 MNHEY, CDR2 SVGEGT. The J segment lost 1 base and the V segment lost 7 bases, leaving 12 bases of the junction unmatched. CDR3 nucleotides: TGTGCCAGCACCAACCGACTAGCAAATGGCCAAGAGACCCAGTACTTC. Its translation is CASTNRLANGQETQYF.

This rearrangement joins TRBV21-1 to TRBJ2-3. TRBV21-1 is noted as a pseudogene. The CDR3 covers 14 residues. The CDR3 region has the DNA TGTGCCAGCAGCCTCCGGCTTCGGGGAGATACGCAGTATTTT. This gives the protein CASSLRLRGDTQYF.

This clonotype has a count of ten or more. The chain employs TRBV6-2 or TRBV6-3 and TRBJ2-7, with D possibly matching TRBD1 (6 bases). Trimming stripped 4 bases from V and 4 bases from J, with 17 bases between. CDR3 length equals 15 residues. Germline values: CDR1 MNHEY, CDR2 SVGEGT. CDR3 loop: CASSSGSGASYEQYF. CDR3 DNA sequence: TGTGCCAGCAGTTCTGGTTCAGGGGCTTCTTACGAGCAGTACTTC.

This clonotype was seen more than once but under ten times. The chain recombines TRBV29-1 with TRBJ2-1; 11 nucleotides line up with TRBD2. The germline V gene encodes CDR1 SQVTM and CDR2 ANQGSEA. The CDR3 runs 13 residues. The junction had 5 bases not matched to a gene; V was cut back by 6 bases and J by 7 bases. CDR3: CSVLAGGPNEQFF. For the CDR3, the DNA is TGCAGCGTCTTAGCGGGGGGGCCGAATGAGCAGTTCTTC.

This clonotype was seen only once. The gene calls are TRBV7-2 and TRBJ2-3, with D perhaps assigned TRBD1 or TRBD2 (6 bases each). Germline-derived CDR1 and CDR2 are SGHTA and FQGNSA. V was shortened by 1 base and J by 8 bases, with 22 bases between the two germline ends. This CDR3 contains 17 residues. This CDR3 is CASSLVGGRGLGGTQYF. For the CDR3, the DNA is TGTGCCAGCAGCTTAGTAGGGGGTCGGGGGTTGGGTGGTACGCAGTATTTT.

The CDR3, as DNA: TGTGCCAGCAGTGAAGCGCCGGACAGGGGGCGTAACACCGGGGAGCTGTTTTTT. It specifies CASSEAPDRGRNTGELFF. The genes are TRBV2 and TRBJ2-2, with 11 bases identical to TRBD1. CDR3 length: 18 amino acids. With 0 bases clipped from V and 2 bases from J, the junction kept 5 bases outside the gene matches. Germline CDR1 is SNHLY and CDR2 is FYNNEI.

Of note for this clonotype: A read error is likely here: a far larger clone is one base away. The chain combines TRBV5-3 with TRBJ2-1; 9 positions agree with TRBD1. TRBV5-3 has ORF status, its function being uncertain. CDR3 length equals 17 residues. The CDR3 region has the DNA TGTGCCAGCAGCTACTTACTGGCGGGACAGGGCCAAGAGACCCAGTTCTTC. It encodes CASSYLLAGQGQETQFF.

This rearrangement joins TRBV6-6 to TRBJ2-3; 11 nucleotides match TRBD2. The CDR3 totals 15 residues. Germline assignment: CDR1 MNHNY and CDR2 SVGAGI (reference sequence). Unmatched junction bases numbered 5, after V lost 5 bases and J lost 4 bases. The CDR3 coding sequence is TGTGCCAGCAGTGAGGTTAGCGGGGGGGCAGATACGCAGTATTTT. It codes for CASSEVSGGADTQYF.

The chain is built from TRBV11-2 and TRBJ2-5, with a weak D call TRBD1 (5 bases). Germline CDR1 SGHAT, CDR2 FQNNGV. The CDR3 loop spans 13 amino acids. Trimming took off 5 bases at V and 4 bases at J, with 11 bases between the two ends. CDR3 amino acids: CASSPQVGETQYF. The CDR3 nucleotides are TGTGCCAGCAGCCCACAGGTGGGAGAGACCCAGTACTTC.

This chain joins TRBV28 and TRBJ2-7, with 8 bases that match TRBD2. This CDR3 is 15 amino acids long. J lost 4 bases, V lost 4 bases, and 9 bases had no gene match. The germline CDR1 and CDR2 sequences are MDHEN and SYDVKM. DNA of the CDR3: TGTGCCAGCAGTTACCCCAGCGGGAGTGGGTACGAGCAGTACTTC. It translates to CASSYPSGSGYEQYF. The full variable domain, in which reference TRBV28 and TRBJ2-7 provide the parts outside the CDR3, is DVKVTQSSRYLVKRTGEKVFLECVQDMDHENMFWYRQDPGLGLRLIYFSYDVKMKEKGDIPEGYSVSREKKERFSLILESASTNQTSMYLCASSYPSGSGYEQYFGPGTRLTVT.

Turning to this clonotype: A read error is likely here: a far larger clone is one base away. The rearrangement links TRBV5-1 to TRBJ2-1; 9 nucleotides align to TRBD2. CDR3 length equals 14 residues. The germline CDR1 and CDR2 sequences are SGHRS and YFSETQ. This CDR3 reads CDSSLAGLNNEQFF. The CDR3 nucleotides read TGTGACAGCTCCCTAGCGGGGCTTAACAATGAGCAGTTCTTC.

The CDR3 coding sequence is TGTGCCAGCAGTCCTAGCGGGGAAAGCTCCTACAATGAGCAGTTCTTC. Its translation is CASSPSGESSYNEQFF. The gene calls are TRBV6-2 or TRBV6-3 and TRBJ2-1, with TRBD2 matching 9 bases. V lost 5 bases and J lost 0; bases outside the gene matches: 5. From germline, CDR1 is MNHEY and CDR2 SVGEGT. There are 16 residues in the CDR3.

V and J are TRBV14 and TRBJ1-1, with D perhaps matching TRBD1 (5 bases). This CDR3 contains 13 residues. The V end was cut by 8 bases, the J end by 1 base, with 11 bases between. Germline CDR1 SGHDN, CDR2 FVKESK. The CDR3 sequence is CASLRQGNTEAFF. For the CDR3, the DNA is TGTGCCAGCCTTCGTCAGGGGAACACTGAAGCTTTCTTT.

The chain uses TRBV5-1 and TRBJ2-7, with a weak D call TRBD2 (5 bases). Per the germline V gene, CDR1 is SGHRS and CDR2 is YFSETQ. The CDR3 runs 14 residues. The ends were cut back, 3 bases at V and 3 bases at J, with 13 bases in the middle. The CDR3 loop reads CASSSTGSNYEQYF. The CDR3 bases are TGCGCCAGCAGCTCCACGGGATCTAACTACGAGCAGTACTTC.

By frequency in the sample, this clonotype is medium-sized. V and J are TRBV29-1 and TRBJ2-7; 12 nucleotides agree with TRBD1. Germline CDR1 and CDR2: SQVTM and ANQGSEA. This CDR3 contains 13 residues. V shed 4 bases, J shed 6 bases, and the junction held 4 bases outside the gene matches. In nucleotides, the CDR3 is TGCAGCGTTGCCGGGACAGGGGGCCTCGAGCAGTACTTC. Amino acids: CSVAGTGGLEQYF.